The rows below give T cell receptor beta chains drawn from one sample of a study of T cell changes during pregnancy in multiple sclerosis. Method: immunoSEQ multiplex PCR; TCRdb's copy keeps in-frame clones and lacks some. Among some 80,000 clones listed, approximately 89% were seen once. The input for sequencing was peripheral blood, taken in the first trimester of pregnancy. The origin of the receptors is a female donor with multiple sclerosis, enrolled in a pregnancy study. Each CDR3 is given with its conserved first and last residue. The D gene is left open where the match is weak. The size entry is marked missing in some rows and otherwise reads once, few, many or a size class.

clone size | J gene | D gene | V gene | CDR3 DNA | CDR3 protein
once | TRBJ1-1 | TRBD1 | TRBV6-5 | TGTGCCAGCAGTGTAGGGGGCGCGGGCACTGAAGCTTTCTTT | CASSVGGAGTEAFF
. | TRBJ1-4 | TRBD1 | TRBV29-1 | TGCAGCGTCAAAATCCGGGACAGGCGTAATGAAAAACTGTTTTTT | CSVKIRDRRNEKLFF
. | TRBJ2-2 | . | TRBV5-4 | TGTGCCAGCAGGACAGAAAACACCGGGGAGCTGTTTTTT | CASRTENTGELFF
once | TRBJ1-5 | . | TRBV5-3 | TGTGCCACAGGTGTACGGCAGAATAGCAATCAGCCCCAGCATTTT | CATGVRQNSNQPQHF
. | TRBJ2-1 | TRBD1 | TRBV2 | TGTGCCAGCAGTAAAATCGGGGACAGAACCTACAATGAGCAGTTCTTC | CASSKIGDRTYNEQFF
once | TRBJ2-5 | TRBD2 | TRBV28 | TGTGCCAGCAGTTTTGCGGAGACTAGCGGGGTTCGCGAGACCCAGTACTTC | CASSFAETSGVRETQYF
. | TRBJ1-6 | TRBD1 | TRBV18 | TGTGCCAGCTCTATGGGACAGGGGGTTAACTCACCCCTCCACTTT | CASSMGQGVNSPLHF
once | TRBJ1-2 | TRBD1 | TRBV28 | TGTGCCAGCAGTTTCCAACAGGGGGCGCGTGGCTACACCTTC | CASSFQQGARGYTF
. | TRBJ1-1 | TRBD1 | TRBV7-3 | TGTGCCAGCAGCACACAGGGGGAGACTGAAGCTTTCTTT | CASSTQGETEAFF
. | TRBJ2-1 | TRBD2 | TRBV4-3 | TGCGCCAGCAGCCAAGGTCGACTAGCGCACTACAATGAGCAGTTCTTC | CASSQGRLAHYNEQFF
. | TRBJ2-7 | TRBD2 | TRBV11-2 | TGTGCCAGCAGCTTAGTTCACTCCGCTAGCGGGGTCTCCTACGAGCAGTACTTC | CASSLVHSASGVSYEQYF
. | TRBJ2-5 | TRBD2 | TRBV9 | TGTGCCAGCAGCGTAGTCCCTAGCGGGGCGGGAGAGACCCAGTACTTC | CASSVVPSGAGETQYF
. | TRBJ2-3 | . | TRBV7-3 | TGTGCCAGCAGCTTAACGCTACGGACAGATACGCAGTATTTT | CASSLTLRTDTQYF
. | TRBJ1-4 | TRBD1 | TRBV9 | TGTGCCAGCAGCGTAGTTGGGACAGGGAATGAAAAACTGTTTTTT | CASSVVGTGNEKLFF
once | TRBJ1-2 | . | TRBV7-2 | TGTGCCAGCAGCTTAGAGTCAGGAAGTGGCTACACCTTC | CASSLESGSGYTF
once | TRBJ1-5 | TRBD1 | TRBV19 | TGTGCCAGTAGTATTAGAGGGGGCGGGCAGCCCCAGCATTTT | CASSIRGGGQPQHF
few | TRBJ2-5 | . | TRBV30 | TGTGCCTGGAGTCGGGGTGGGGAGGAGACCCAGTACTTC | CAWSRGGEETQYF
. | TRBJ2-7 | TRBD1 | TRBV18 | TGTGCCAGCTCACTAACCCCCGGGACAGCCTACGAGCAGTACTTC | CASSLTPGTAYEQYF
. | TRBJ2-1 | TRBD2 | TRBV5-4 | TGTGCCAGCAGCTTTACTAGCGGGGGGGCCTACAATGAGCAGTTCTTC | CASSFTSGGAYNEQFF
few | TRBJ1-2 | . | TRBV7-2 | TGTGCCAGCAGCTTAGATTCGGGGGACTATGGCTACACCTTC | CASSLDSGDYGYTF
. | TRBJ2-7 | TRBD2 | TRBV4-1 | TGCGCCAGCAGCCAACCTCCTAGCGGGGGGGCCCACGAGCAGTACTTC | CASSQPPSGGAHEQYF
. | TRBJ1-2 | TRBD1 | TRBV11-2 | TGTGCCAGCAGCGATCCCGACAGGGATGATGGCTACACCTTC | CASSDPDRDDGYTF
. | TRBJ2-1 | TRBD2 | TRBV15 | TGTGCCACCAGCAGAGGGTCTGGAGCGGGAGGGCGTGTTGAGCAGTTCTTC | CATSRGSGAGGRVEQFF
. | TRBJ2-5 | . | TRBV11-3 | TGTGCCAGCAGCTTCACCGGGTCCCAAGAGACCCAGTACTTC | CASSFTGSQETQYF